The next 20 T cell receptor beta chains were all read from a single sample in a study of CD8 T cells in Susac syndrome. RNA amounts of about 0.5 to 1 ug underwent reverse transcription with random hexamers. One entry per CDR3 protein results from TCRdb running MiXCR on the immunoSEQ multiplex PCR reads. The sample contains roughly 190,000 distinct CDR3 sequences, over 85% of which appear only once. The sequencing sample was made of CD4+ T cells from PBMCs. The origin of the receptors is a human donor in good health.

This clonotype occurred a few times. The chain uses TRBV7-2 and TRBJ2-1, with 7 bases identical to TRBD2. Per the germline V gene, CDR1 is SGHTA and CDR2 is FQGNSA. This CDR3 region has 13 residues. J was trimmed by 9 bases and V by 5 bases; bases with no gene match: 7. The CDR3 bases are TGTGCCAGCAGCCCTCAGCGGGGCGGTGAGCAGTTCTTC. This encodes CASSPQRGGEQFF.

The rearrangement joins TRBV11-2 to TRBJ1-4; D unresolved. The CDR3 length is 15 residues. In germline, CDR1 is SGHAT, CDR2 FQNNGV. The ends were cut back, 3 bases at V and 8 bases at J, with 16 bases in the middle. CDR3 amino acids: CASSFGEGRGEKLFF. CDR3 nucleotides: TGTGCCAGCAGCTTTGGGGAAGGAAGAGGCGAAAAACTGTTTTTT.

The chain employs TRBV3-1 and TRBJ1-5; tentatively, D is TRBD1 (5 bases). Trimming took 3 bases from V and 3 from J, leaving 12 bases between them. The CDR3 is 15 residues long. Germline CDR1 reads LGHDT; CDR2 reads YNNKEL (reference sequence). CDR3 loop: CASSQGPNPNQPQHF. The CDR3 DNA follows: TGTGCCAGCAGCCAGGGGCCCAATCCCAATCAGCCCCAGCATTTT. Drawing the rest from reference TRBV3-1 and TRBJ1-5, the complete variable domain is DTAVSQTPKYLVTQMGNDKSIKCEQNLGHDTMYWYKQDSKKFLKIMFSYNNKELIINETVPNRFSPKSPDKAHLNLHINSLELGDSAVYFCASSQGPNPNQPQHFGDGTRLSIL.

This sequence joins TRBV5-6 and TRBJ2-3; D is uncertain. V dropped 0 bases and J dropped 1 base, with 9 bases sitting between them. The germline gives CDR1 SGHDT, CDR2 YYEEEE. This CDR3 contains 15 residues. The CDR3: CASSLGDQRTDTQYF. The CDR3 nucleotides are TGTGCCAGCAGCTTGGGAGACCAACGCACAGATACGCAGTATTTT.

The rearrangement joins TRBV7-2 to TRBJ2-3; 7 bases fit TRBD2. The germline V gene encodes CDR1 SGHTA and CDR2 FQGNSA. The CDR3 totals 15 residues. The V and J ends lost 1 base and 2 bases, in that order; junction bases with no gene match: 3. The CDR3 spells CASSLGGTTTDTQYF. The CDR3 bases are TGTGCCAGCAGCTTAGGTGGGACTACCACAGATACGCAGTATTTT.

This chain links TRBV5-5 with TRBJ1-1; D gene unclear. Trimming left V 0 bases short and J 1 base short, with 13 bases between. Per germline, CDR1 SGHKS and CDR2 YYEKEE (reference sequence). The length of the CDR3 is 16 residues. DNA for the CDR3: TGTGCCAGCAGCTTGGAAACAGAAGAGGCGAACACTGAAGCTTTCTTT. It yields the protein CASSLETEEANTEAFF.

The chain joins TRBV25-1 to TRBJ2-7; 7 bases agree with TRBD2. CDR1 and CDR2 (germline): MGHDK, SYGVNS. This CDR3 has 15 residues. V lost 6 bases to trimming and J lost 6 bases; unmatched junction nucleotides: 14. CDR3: CASRGTQGGSGEQYF. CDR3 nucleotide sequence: TGTGCCAGCAGAGGGACCCAGGGAGGGAGTGGCGAGCAGTACTTC.

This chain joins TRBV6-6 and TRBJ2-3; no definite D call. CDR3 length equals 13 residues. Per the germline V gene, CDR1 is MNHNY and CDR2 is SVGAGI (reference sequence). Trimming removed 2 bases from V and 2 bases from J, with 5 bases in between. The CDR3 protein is CASSYGPTDTQYF. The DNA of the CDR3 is TGTGCCAGCAGTTACGGACCCACAGATACGCAGTATTTT.

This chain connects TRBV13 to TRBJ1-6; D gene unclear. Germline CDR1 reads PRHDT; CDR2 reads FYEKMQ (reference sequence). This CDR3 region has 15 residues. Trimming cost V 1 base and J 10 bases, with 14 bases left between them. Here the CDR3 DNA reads TGTGCCAGCAGCTTAGCTGGTGCAGCCGTCTCACCCCTCCACTTT. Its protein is CASSLAGAAVSPLHF.

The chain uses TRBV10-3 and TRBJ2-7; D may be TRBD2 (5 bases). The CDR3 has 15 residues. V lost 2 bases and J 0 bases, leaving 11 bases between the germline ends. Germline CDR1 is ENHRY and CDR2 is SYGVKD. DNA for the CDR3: TGTGCCATCAGTGAGACGGGTGGGAGCTCCTACGAGCAGTACTTC. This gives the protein CAISETGGSSYEQYF.

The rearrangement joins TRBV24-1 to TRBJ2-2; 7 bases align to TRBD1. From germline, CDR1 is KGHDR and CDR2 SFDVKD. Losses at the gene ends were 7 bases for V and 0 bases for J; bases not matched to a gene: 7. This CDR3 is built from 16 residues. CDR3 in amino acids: CATSDPGGANTGELFF. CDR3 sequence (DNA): TGTGCCACCAGCGATCCAGGGGGTGCGAACACCGGGGAGCTGTTTTTT.

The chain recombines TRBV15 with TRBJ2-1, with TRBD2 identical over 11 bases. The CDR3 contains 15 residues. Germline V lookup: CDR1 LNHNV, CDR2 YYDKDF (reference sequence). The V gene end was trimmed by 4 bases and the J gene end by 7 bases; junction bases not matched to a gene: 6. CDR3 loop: CATSTLAGGRNEQFF. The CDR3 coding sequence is TGTGCCACCAGCACGCTAGCGGGGGGAAGGAATGAGCAGTTCTTC. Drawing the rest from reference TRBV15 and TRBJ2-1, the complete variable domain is DAMVIQNPRYQVTQFGKPVTLSCSQTLNHNVMYWYQQKSSQAPKLLFHYYDKDFNNEADTPDNFQSRRPNTSFCFLDIRSPGLGDTAMYLCATSTLAGGRNEQFFGPGTRLTVL.

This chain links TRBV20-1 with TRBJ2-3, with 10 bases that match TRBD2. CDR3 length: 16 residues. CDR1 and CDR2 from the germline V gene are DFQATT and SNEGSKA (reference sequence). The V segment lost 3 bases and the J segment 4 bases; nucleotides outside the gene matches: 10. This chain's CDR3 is CSARVKLAGLADTQYF. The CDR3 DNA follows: TGCAGTGCTAGGGTCAAACTAGCGGGGTTGGCAGATACGCAGTATTTT.

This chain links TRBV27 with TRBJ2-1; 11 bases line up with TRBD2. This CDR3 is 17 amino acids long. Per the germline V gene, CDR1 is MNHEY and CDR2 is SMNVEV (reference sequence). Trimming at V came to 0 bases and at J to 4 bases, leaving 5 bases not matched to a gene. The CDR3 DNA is TGTGCCAGCAGTTTATCGGGTAGACTAGCGGGATACAATGAGCAGTTCTTC. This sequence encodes CASSLSGRLAGYNEQFF.

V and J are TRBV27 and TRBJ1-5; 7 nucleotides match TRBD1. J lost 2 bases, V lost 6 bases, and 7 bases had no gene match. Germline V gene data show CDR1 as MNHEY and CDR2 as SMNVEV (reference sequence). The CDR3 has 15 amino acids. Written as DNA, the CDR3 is TGTGCCAGCAGCCTCCTAGGACAGGGCAATCAGCCCCAGCATTTT. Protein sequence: CASSLLGQGNQPQHF.

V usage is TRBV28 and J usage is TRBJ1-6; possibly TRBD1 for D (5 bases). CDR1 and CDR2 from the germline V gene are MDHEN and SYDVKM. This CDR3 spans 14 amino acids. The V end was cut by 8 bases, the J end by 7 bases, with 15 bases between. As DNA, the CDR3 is TGTGCCAGCTCCCCCCCAGGGTACAATTCACCCCTCCACTTT. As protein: CASSPPGYNSPLHF.

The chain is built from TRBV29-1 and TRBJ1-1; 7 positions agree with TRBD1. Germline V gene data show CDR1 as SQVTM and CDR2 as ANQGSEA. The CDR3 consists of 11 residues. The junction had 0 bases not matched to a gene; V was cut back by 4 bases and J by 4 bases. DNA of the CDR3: TGCAGCGTTGGGGACAGCACTGAAGCTTTCTTT. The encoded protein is CSVGDSTEAFF.

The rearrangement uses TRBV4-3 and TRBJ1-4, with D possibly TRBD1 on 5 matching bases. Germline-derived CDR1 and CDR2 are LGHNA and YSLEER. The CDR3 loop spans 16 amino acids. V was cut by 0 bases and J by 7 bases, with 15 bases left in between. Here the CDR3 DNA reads TGCGCCAGCAGCCAAGATCCAGGACAAAGGGGTGAAAAACTGTTTTTT. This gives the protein CASSQDPGQRGEKLFF.

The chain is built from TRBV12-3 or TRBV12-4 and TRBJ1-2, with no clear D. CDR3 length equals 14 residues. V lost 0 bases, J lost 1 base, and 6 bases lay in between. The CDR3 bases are TGTGCCAGCAGTTTAGCACGGATTAACTATGGCTACACCTTC. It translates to CASSLARINYGYTF.

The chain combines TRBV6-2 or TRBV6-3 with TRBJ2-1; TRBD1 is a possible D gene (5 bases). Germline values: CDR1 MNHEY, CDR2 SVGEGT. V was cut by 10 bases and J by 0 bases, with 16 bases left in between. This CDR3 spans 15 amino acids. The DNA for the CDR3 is TGTGCCACCCAGGCAGGGCCCAGCTCCTACAATGAGCAGTTCTTC. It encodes CATQAGPSSYNEQFF.